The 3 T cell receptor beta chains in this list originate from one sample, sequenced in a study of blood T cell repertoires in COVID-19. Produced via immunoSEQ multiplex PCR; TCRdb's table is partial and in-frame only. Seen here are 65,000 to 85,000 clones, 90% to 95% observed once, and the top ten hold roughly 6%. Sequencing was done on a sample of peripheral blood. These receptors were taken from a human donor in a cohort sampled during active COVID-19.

The CDR3 coding sequence is TGCGCCAGCAGCTCCGGGACAGGTTTGCCCCAGGCGCAGTATTTT. Protein sequence: CASSSGTGLPQAQYF. The V gene is TRBV5-1, the J gene TRBJ2-3; 8 bases match TRBD1. J gave up 10 bases and V 3 bases, and 13 bases lay outside the gene matches. Germline V lookup: CDR1 SGHRS, CDR2 YFSETQ. The length of the CDR3 is 15 residues. The entire variable domain, with the rest obtained from reference TRBV5-1 and TRBJ2-3, is as follows: KAGVTQTPRYLIKTRGQQVTLSCSPISGHRSVSWYQQTPGQGLQFLFEYFSETQRNKGNFPGRFSGRQFSNSRSEMNVSTLELGDSALYLCASSSGTGLPQAQYFGPGTRLTVL.

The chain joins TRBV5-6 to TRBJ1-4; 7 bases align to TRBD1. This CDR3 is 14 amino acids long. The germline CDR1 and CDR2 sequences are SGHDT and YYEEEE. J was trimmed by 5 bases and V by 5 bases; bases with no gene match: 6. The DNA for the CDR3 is TGTGCCAGCAGTGTGGGGACAGAGAATGAAAAACTGTTTTTT. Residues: CASSVGTENEKLFF. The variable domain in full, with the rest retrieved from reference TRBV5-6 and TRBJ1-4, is DAGVTQSPTHLIKTRGQQVTLRCSPKSGHDTVSWYQQALGQGPQFIFQYYEEEERQRGNFPDRFSGHQFPNYSSELNVNALLLGDSALYLCASSVGTENEKLFFGSGTQLSVL.

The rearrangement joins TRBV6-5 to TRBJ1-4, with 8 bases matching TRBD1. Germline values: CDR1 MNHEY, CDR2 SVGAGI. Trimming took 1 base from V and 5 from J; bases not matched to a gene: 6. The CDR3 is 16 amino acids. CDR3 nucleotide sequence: TGTGCCAGCAGTTACTGGACAGGGACCAAGAATGAAAAACTGTTTTTT. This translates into CASSYWTGTKNEKLFF.